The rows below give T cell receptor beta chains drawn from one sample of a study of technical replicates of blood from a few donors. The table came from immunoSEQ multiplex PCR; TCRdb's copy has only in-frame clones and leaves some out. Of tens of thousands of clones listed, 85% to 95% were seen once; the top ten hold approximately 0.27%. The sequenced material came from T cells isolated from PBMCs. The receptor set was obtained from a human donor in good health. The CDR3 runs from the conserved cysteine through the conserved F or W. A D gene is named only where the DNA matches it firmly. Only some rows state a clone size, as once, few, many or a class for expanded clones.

CASSLGSLGGEQYF,TGTGCCAGCAGCTTGGGCTCCCTAGGGGGCGAGCAGTACTTC,TRBJ2-7,NA,NA,TRBV5-4
CSVLGGGYGYTF,TGCAGCGTTCTCGGGGGAGGCTATGGCTACACCTTC,TRBJ1-2,NA,NA,TRBV29-1
CASSPGQNTEAFF,TGTGCCAGCAGTCCGGGACAGAACACTGAAGCTTTCTTT,TRBJ1-1,NA,NA,TRBV2
CASSHGSSGASGREYF,TGCGCCAGCAGCCACGGGAGCTCTGGGGCTAGCGGGAGGGAATATTTT,TRBJ2-3,once,TRBD2,TRBV4-1
CAWIGEETDTQYF,TGTGCCTGGATAGGGGAAGAAACAGATACGCAGTATTTT,TRBJ2-3,NA,NA,TRBV30
CASRSDRGTEAFF,TGTGCCAGCAGGTCCGACAGGGGGACTGAAGCTTTCTTT,TRBJ1-1,NA,TRBD1,TRBV6-1
CASSLYRGQPYEQYF,TGTGCCAGCAGTTTATACAGGGGGCAGCCCTACGAGCAGTACTTC,TRBJ2-7,NA,TRBD1,TRBV28
CASSKTGGGQPQHF,TGTGCCAGCAGCAAAACAGGGGGCGGACAGCCCCAGCATTTT,TRBJ1-5,once,TRBD1,TRBV6-5
CASSFSLYEQYF,TGTGCCAGCAGCTTTTCTCTCTACGAGCAGTACTTC,TRBJ2-7,NA,NA,TRBV11-3
CASSQYGTGVSYEQYF,TGCGCCAGCAGCCAATATGGGACAGGGGTCTCCTACGAGCAGTACTTC,TRBJ2-7,NA,TRBD1,TRBV4-1
CASSEVVVREKLFF,TGTGCCAGCAGTGAAGTAGTCGTACGTGAAAAACTGTTTTTT,TRBJ1-4,NA,NA,TRBV6-1
CASWDTSGNTIYF,TGCGCCAGCTGGGACACCTCTGGAAACACCATATATTTT,TRBJ1-3,once,NA,TRBV5-1
CATSPLSGISEQYF,TGTGCCACCAGCCCGCTCAGCGGGATAAGCGAGCAGTACTTC,TRBJ2-7,NA,TRBD2,TRBV15
CASSEAGERQDGEKLFF,TGTGCCAGCAGTGAAGCCGGTGAGAGACAGGACGGGGAAAAACTGTTTTTT,TRBJ1-4,NA,NA,TRBV6-1
CASSQAGGLIYNEQFF,TGTGCCAGCAGCCAAGCTGGAGGGCTAATCTACAATGAGCAGTTCTTC,TRBJ2-1,NA,NA,TRBV4-2
CASSKRGAGNQPQHF,TGTGCCAGTAGTAAACGTGGGGCTGGCAATCAGCCCCAGCATTTT,TRBJ1-5,NA,NA,TRBV19
CASRTNAGGLYNEQFF,TGTGCCAGCAGAACTAACGCGGGGGGACTCTACAATGAGCAGTTCTTC,TRBJ2-1,NA,TRBD2,TRBV7-9
CASSFRGTENTEAFF,TGTGCCAGCAGCTTTAGAGGGACAGAGAACACTGAAGCTTTCTTT,TRBJ1-1,NA,TRBD1,TRBV11-2
CASSFGQGEQFF,TGTGCCAGCAGCTTCGGACAGGGTGAGCAGTTCTTC,TRBJ2-1,NA,TRBD1,TRBV5-8
CASSYFQGRGEQYF,TGTGCCAGCAGTTACTTCCAGGGAAGAGGCGAGCAGTACTTC,TRBJ2-7,once,NA,TRBV6-5
CASSDTAVTTDTQYF,TGTGCCAGCAGCGATACAGCCGTGACGACAGATACGCAGTATTTT,TRBJ2-3,NA,NA,TRBV28
CASSLRASGNTEAFF,TGCGCCAGCAGCTTACGAGCTTCGGGAAACACTGAAGCTTTCTTT,TRBJ1-1,few,NA,TRBV4-1
CASSVAGTRQGTEAFF,TGTGCCAGCAGCGTAGCCGGGACGAGACAGGGAACTGAAGCTTTCTTT,TRBJ1-1,NA,TRBD1,TRBV9
CASSQGFLARNTEAFF,TGCGCCAGCAGCCAAGGGTTCCTGGCCAGAAACACTGAAGCTTTCTTT,TRBJ1-1,NA,NA,TRBV4-1
CASSLRDSTIPAFF,TGTGCCAGCAGCCTCCGGGACAGTACGATCCCAGCTTTCTTT,TRBJ1-1,NA,TRBD1,TRBV5-4
CASSEPLAGMYEQFF,TGTGCCAGCAGTGAACCGCTAGCGGGAATGTATGAGCAGTTCTTC,TRBJ2-1,NA,TRBD2,TRBV2
CASSQRESGTDTQYF,TGTGCCAGCAGTCAGCGGGAGAGCGGCACAGATACGCAGTATTTT,TRBJ2-3,NA,TRBD2,TRBV28
CASSFSSGRADEQFF,TGTGCCAGTAGTTTCTCGAGCGGGAGGGCCGATGAGCAGTTCTTC,TRBJ2-1,NA,TRBD2,TRBV19
CASSPGQAGELFF,TGTGCCAGCTCACCTGGACAGGCCGGGGAGCTGTTTTTT,TRBJ2-2,NA,TRBD1,TRBV18
CASSLARDTEAFF,TGTGCCAGCAGCTTGGCCAGGGACACTGAAGCTTTCTTT,TRBJ1-1,few,NA,TRBV5-4
CASSEKELALPYEQYF,TGTGCCAGCAGTGAAAAGGAACTAGCTCTACCCTACGAGCAGTACTTC,TRBJ2-7,once,NA,TRBV6-1
CASSLPRTDLNEKLFF,TGTGCCAGCAGCTTACCCAGGACAGACTTAAATGAAAAACTGTTTTTT,TRBJ1-4,NA,NA,TRBV7-9
CASSRVARVDTEAFF,TGTGCCAGCAGCCGAGTTGCCCGGGTTGACACTGAAGCTTTCTTT,TRBJ1-1,few,NA,TRBV7-9
CASSPRGRIGQPQHF,TGTGCCAGCTCACCACGGGGCAGAATAGGACAGCCCCAGCATTTT,TRBJ1-5,NA,NA,TRBV18
CASSLHDRNTEAFF,TGTGCCAGCAGTTTACACGACAGGAACACTGAAGCTTTCTTT,TRBJ1-1,NA,NA,TRBV27
CASSLSFIGANEQFF,TGTGCCAGCAGCTTGTCGTTCATAGGGGCGAATGAGCAGTTCTTC,TRBJ2-1,NA,NA,TRBV5-5
CASSIVQGGNTEAFF,TGTGCCAGTAGTATAGTGCAGGGCGGGAACACTGAAGCTTTCTTT,TRBJ1-1,NA,NA,TRBV19
CASSQGTNSNQPQHF,TGTGCCAGCAGTCAGGGGACGAATAGCAATCAGCCCCAGCATTTT,TRBJ1-5,NA,NA,TRBV5-4
CASNRFLEEQYF,TGTGCCAGCAACCGATTCTTGGAGGAGCAGTACTTC,TRBJ2-7,NA,NA,TRBV7-4
CASSLRDSRSSYNSPLHF,TGCGCCAGCAGCCTCCGGGACAGTCGAAGCTCCTATAATTCACCCCTCCACTTT,TRBJ1-6,NA,TRBD1,TRBV5-1
CASSLAAGVGNTIYF,TGTGCCAGCAGTTTGGCGGCTGGTGTCGGAAACACCATATATTTT,TRBJ1-3,NA,NA,TRBV27
CASSWATSSYEQYF,TGTGCCAGCAGTTGGGCAACCTCCTCCTACGAGCAGTACTTC,TRBJ2-7,NA,NA,TRBV28
CAGTGVPYEQYF,TGTGCCGGTACAGGGGTCCCCTACGAGCAGTACTTC,TRBJ2-7,NA,TRBD1,TRBV2
CASSRTPSDSTDTQYF,TGCGCCAGCAGCCGCACCCCGTCGGACTCTACAGATACGCAGTATTTT,TRBJ2-3,NA,NA,TRBV5-1
CASSIIPGRATLAKNIQYF,TGTGCCAGTAGTATAATCCCCGGCAGGGCCACGCTAGCCAAAAACATTCAGTACTTC,TRBJ2-4,NA,NA,TRBV19
CASSIGGTGVTGELFF,TGTGCCAGTAGTATTGGTGGGACAGGCGTAACCGGGGAGCTGTTTTTT,TRBJ2-2,NA,TRBD1,TRBV19
CASSGGTESPYEQYF,TGCGCCAGCAGTGGGGGGACAGAGTCCCCCTACGAGCAGTACTTC,TRBJ2-7,NA,TRBD1,TRBV10-1
CASSPSTGVGYTF,TGTGCCAGCTCACCGAGCACAGGGGTCGGCTACACCTTC,TRBJ1-2,NA,TRBD1,TRBV18
CASSLGTSANYGYTF,TGTGCCAGCAGCTTAGGAACCAGCGCCAACTATGGCTACACCTTC,TRBJ1-2,once,NA,TRBV13
CASREGIAKNIQYF,TGTGCCAGCAGGGAGGGGATAGCCAAAAACATTCAGTACTTC,TRBJ2-4,NA,NA,TRBV6-1
CASSRDSRAGDTQYF,TGTGCCAGCAGTCGGGACTCCCGAGCAGGTGATACGCAGTATTTT,TRBJ2-3,NA,NA,TRBV6-4
CASSYSYWSSGNTIYF,TGTGCCAGCAGTTACTCGTACTGGAGCTCTGGAAACACCATATATTTT,TRBJ1-3,NA,NA,TRBV6-6
CASSQQGADGELFF,TGTGCCAGCAGCCAACAGGGGGCCGACGGGGAGCTGTTTTTT,TRBJ2-2,NA,TRBD1,TRBV5-4